The rows below give T cell receptor beta chains drawn from one sample of a study of T cell repertoires in cytomegalovirus infection. TCRdb itself ran the reads through MiXCR, one entry per CDR3 protein. The sample holds about 400,000 distinct CDR3 sequences, about a sixth seen once. The sequencing input was PBMCs. The receptors originated from a human donor in good health (CMV status not recorded). Some clones in this sample may be carry-over from other donors' samples. CDR3s include the opening cysteine and the closing phenylalanine or tryptophan.

J | V | CDR3
TRBJ2-1 | TRBV29-1 | CSVGLLEQFF
TRBJ2-1 | TRBV7-6 | CASSPWWVGDNEQFF
TRBJ1-5 | TRBV23-1 | CAVYLCADGQMKGRQPQHF
TRBJ2-3 | TRBV10-3 | CAISGLAGSADTQYF
TRBJ2-1 | TRBV28 | CASSLASAYYNEQFF
TRBJ1-1 | TRBV12-3/TRBV12-4 | CASSLMGAEAFF
TRBJ2-7 | TRBV7-9 | CASSPRQGARYEQYF
TRBJ1-5 | TRBV7-2 | CASTTLERNQPQHF
TRBJ1-4 | TRBV28 | CASRPTGMAEKLFF
TRBJ2-2 | TRBV7-2 | CASSPNAAGELFF
TRBJ2-7 | TRBV11-2 | CASSLVSGPSSYEQYF
TRBJ1-4 | TRBV10-2 | CASRNEKLFF
TRBJ2-1 | TRBV29-1 | CSGDAGYNEQFF
TRBJ1-5 | TRBV7-9 | CASSSLGSNQPQHF
TRBJ2-3 | TRBV23-1 | CARGTDKDTQYF
TRBJ1-2 | TRBV7-2 | CASSLAREHYGYTF
TRBJ2-3 | TRBV7-9 | CASSLMSLLSTDTQYF
TRBJ2-7 | TRBV12-3/TRBV12-4 | CASSTLPGTATYEQYF